The 27 T cell receptor beta chains given below trace back to one sample, sequenced in a study of Ad26.COV2.S vaccination and SARS-CoV-2 variants. As to treatment: roughly 20 received Ad26.COV2.S at low or high dose, single or two shots; 5 received placebo; per-sample allocation not given. After the first vaccine or placebo injection, samples were drawn on day 63. Some clones are missing from TCRdb's copy, which holds only in-frame ones; the method was immunoSEQ multiplex PCR. Among about 680,000 clones, approximately 88% were seen once, and the ten largest hold approximately 1.5%. The sample in question was peripheral blood, obtained in a trial of Ad26.COV2.S vaccine versus placebo. The receptors here all came from a person between 18 and 65 years old who received the Ad26.COV2.S COVID-19 vaccine or a placebo.

The V call is TRBV30, the J call TRBJ2-7; D gene unclear. The CDR3 has 14 amino acids. V shed 0 bases and J shed 3 bases, with 12 bases lying between them. CDR1 and CDR2 (germline): GTSNPN, SVGIG (reference sequence). Written as DNA, the CDR3 is TGTGCCTGGAGTGTGCCTTACCCCCGCTACGAGCAGTACTTC. Amino acid sequence: CAWSVPYPRYEQYF.

The CDR3 region is CASSQVLGGTGELFF. The DNA for the CDR3 is TGCGCCAGCAGCCAAGTCCTAGGAGGCACCGGGGAGCTGTTTTTT. The gene calls are TRBV4-3 and TRBJ2-2, with D perhaps matching TRBD2 (5 bases). Between the trimmed V and J ends, which lost 1 base and 4 bases, there was a span of 10 bases. In germline, CDR1 is LGHNA, CDR2 YSLEER. CDR3 size: 15 residues.

This sequence joins TRBV11-2 and TRBJ1-1; 7 nucleotides agree with TRBD1. Germline-derived CDR1 and CDR2 are SGHAT and FQNNGV. The V gene end was trimmed by 3 bases and the J gene end by 5 bases; junction bases not matched to a gene: 6. The CDR3 runs to 14 residues. DNA for the CDR3: TGTGCCAGCAGCTTGGGCAGGGGGGAGACTGAAGCTTTCTTT. Amino acids: CASSLGRGETEAFF. Together with reference TRBV11-2 and TRBJ1-1, the CDR3 gives the full variable domain: EAGVAQSPRYKIIEKRQSVAFWCNPISGHATLYWYQQILGQGPKLLIQFQNNGVVDDSQLPKDRFSAERLKGVDSTLKIQPAKLEDSAVYLCASSLGRGETEAFFGQGTRLTVV.

V usage is TRBV19 and J usage is TRBJ2-1; D may be TRBD1 (6 bases). Trimming left V 8 bases short and J 3 bases short, with 14 bases between. CDR1 is LNHDA, CDR2 SQIVND, per germline (reference sequence). The CDR3 loop spans 14 amino acids. Here the CDR3 reads CASEGAGDYNEQFF. The CDR3, as DNA: TGTGCCAGTGAGGGAGCAGGGGACTACAATGAGCAGTTCTTC. Based on the CDR3 plus reference TRBV19 and TRBJ2-1, the full variable domain is DGGITQSPKYLFRKEGQNVTLSCEQNLNHDAMYWYRQDPGQGLRLIYYSQIVNDFQKGDIAEGYSVSREKKESFPLTVTSAQKNPTAFYLCASEGAGDYNEQFFGPGTRLTVL.

This chain joins TRBV4-3 and TRBJ2-2, with a tentative D call TRBD1 (6 bases). Germline V gene lookup returns CDR1 LGHNA and CDR2 YSLEER. The CDR3 sequence is 16 residues long. V lost 0 bases, J lost 2 bases, and 10 bases lay in between. CDR3 DNA sequence: TGCGCCAGCAGCCAAGATCAGGGACACAACACCGGGGAGCTGTTTTTT. This gives the protein CASSQDQGHNTGELFF.

This clone was observed once. V usage is TRBV12-5 and J usage is TRBJ2-3; 10 bases are shared with TRBD2. This CDR3 contains 15 residues. CDR1 and CDR2 (germline): LGHNT, FRNRAP. With 1 base clipped from V and 4 bases from J, the junction kept 2 bases outside the gene matches. The CDR3 is CASGLERGGPDTQYF. The CDR3 nucleotides are TGTGCTAGTGGTTTGGAGCGGGGGGGCCCAGATACGCAGTATTTT.

The V gene is TRBV15, the J gene TRBJ1-5; TRBD1 agrees at 8 bases. V was pared by 5 bases and J by 2 bases, with 5 bases of the junction left unmatched. The CDR3 contains 15 residues. Germline V gene data show CDR1 as LNHNV and CDR2 as YYDKDF (reference sequence). In DNA, the CDR3 is TGTGCCACCAGCCCGACAGGGGAGCGCAATCAGCCCCAGCATTTT. Amino acid sequence: CATSPTGERNQPQHF. The variable domain in full, with the rest retrieved from reference TRBV15 and TRBJ1-5, is DAMVIQNPRYQVTQFGKPVTLSCSQTLNHNVMYWYQQKSSQAPKLLFHYYDKDFNNEADTPDNFQSRRPNTSFCFLDIRSPGLGDTAMYLCATSPTGERNQPQHFGDGTRLSIL.

The chain links TRBV3-1 (or the pseudogene TRBV3-2) to TRBJ1-2, with TRBD1 identical over 8 bases. V shed 2 bases, J shed 5 bases, and the junction held 10 bases outside the gene matches. CDR3 length: 16 residues. Germline lookup yields CDR1 LGHDT and CDR2 YNNKEL (reference sequence). The CDR3 DNA follows: TGTGCCAGCAGCCAAATAGGAGGACAGGGAGCGTATGGCTACACCTTC. Protein: CASSQIGGQGAYGYTF.

The chain recombines TRBV6-4 with TRBJ2-1, with D hard to call. From germline, CDR1 is MRHNA and CDR2 SNTAGT. Trimming removed 3 bases from V and 0 bases from J, with 9 bases in between. This CDR3 has 15 amino acids. CDR3 in amino acids: CASSESPSSYNEQFF. CDR3 coding DNA: TGTGCCAGCAGTGAGTCCCCCTCCTCCTACAATGAGCAGTTCTTC.

The gene calls are TRBV7-9 and TRBJ1-6; D remains ambiguous. This CDR3 spans 15 amino acids. The germline gives CDR1 SEHNR, CDR2 FQNEAQ (reference sequence). V was clipped by 4 bases and J by 9 bases, with 16 bases between them. CDR3 sequence (DNA): TGTGCCAGCAGCTCAGGAATGCGATTGAGTTCACCCCTCCACTTT. Residues: CASSSGMRLSSPLHF.

This clone appeared a single time. The V call is TRBV9, the J call TRBJ2-5, with D perhaps given as TRBD1 or TRBD2 (5 bases each). This CDR3 contains 15 residues. Trimming pared 2 bases from V and 4 bases from J, leaving 15 bases between. Germline V gene lookup returns CDR1 SGDLS and CDR2 YYNGEE. The CDR3 region is CASSVIGAEGETQYF. The CDR3 nucleotides read TGTGCCAGCAGCGTGATAGGGGCAGAGGGAGAGACCCAGTACTTC. The whole variable domain, remainder taken from reference TRBV9 and TRBJ2-5, is DSGVTQTPKHLITATGQRVTLRCSPRSGDLSVYWYQQSLDQGLQFLIQYYNGEERAKGNILERFSAQQFPDLHSELNLSSLELGDSALYFCASSVIGAEGETQYFGPGTRLLVL.

This clone came up a few times. The V gene is TRBV10-3, the J gene TRBJ2-7; D perhaps matches TRBD1 (5 bases). Germline CDR1 ENHRY, CDR2 SYGVKD. CDR3 size: 14 residues. Deletions cut 4 bases from V and 2 bases from J, with 12 bases between. This chain's CDR3 is CAISVYKGTYEQYF. The CDR3 DNA sequence: TGTGCCATCAGTGTGTATAAGGGGACCTACGAGCAGTACTTC.

V gene TRBV15 combines with J gene TRBJ1-4; no reliable D call. The CDR3 sequence is 15 residues long. CDR1 and CDR2 (germline): LNHNV, YYDKDF (reference sequence). The V and J ends lost 0 bases and 4 bases respectively, with 9 bases between them. The CDR3 sequence: CATSRDRKYNEKLFF. CDR3 sequence (DNA): TGTGCCACCAGCAGAGATAGGAAATATAATGAAAAACTGTTTTTT.

The chain links TRBV19 to TRBJ2-3; TRBD2 might be the D (5 bases). The CDR3 is 16 amino acids. The V and J ends lost 5 bases and 7 bases respectively, with 22 bases between them. Germline values: CDR1 LNHDA, CDR2 SQIVND (reference sequence). Here the CDR3 reads CASSSGLAPIRNTQYF. For the CDR3, the DNA is TGTGCCAGTAGTTCAGGATTAGCGCCCATCCGGAATACGCAGTATTTT.

The V gene is TRBV5-1, the J gene TRBJ2-1; either TRBD1 or TRBD2 may fit D (6 bases each). The CDR3 spans 14 residues. CDR1 is SGHRS and CDR2 is YFSETQ in the germline V gene. Trimming left V 0 bases short and J 7 bases short, with 11 bases between. CDR3 loop: CASSLEGGRNEQFF. The CDR3, as DNA: TGCGCCAGCAGCTTGGAAGGGGGGCGAAATGAGCAGTTCTTC.

V usage is TRBV13 and J usage is TRBJ2-6, with D uncertain. V was pared by 0 bases and J by 0 bases, with 3 bases between. This CDR3 is 15 amino acids long. Germline lookup yields CDR1 PRHDT and CDR2 FYEKMQ (reference sequence). CDR3 in amino acids: CASSLGVSGANVLTF. In DNA form, the CDR3 reads TGTGCCAGCAGCTTAGGGGTCTCTGGGGCCAACGTCCTGACTTTC.

The chain is built from TRBV19 and TRBJ2-3, with D uncertain. The CDR3 is made up of 14 amino acids. Germline CDR1 is LNHDA and CDR2 is SQIVND (reference sequence). V dropped 4 bases and J dropped 1 base, with 9 bases sitting between them. This CDR3 reads CASSTTPGTDTQYF. DNA of the CDR3: TGTGCCAGTAGTACCACCCCGGGCACAGATACGCAGTATTTT. The full variable domain, rest sourced from reference TRBV19 and TRBJ2-3, is DGGITQSPKYLFRKEGQNVTLSCEQNLNHDAMYWYRQDPGQGLRLIYYSQIVNDFQKGDIAEGYSVSREKKESFPLTVTSAQKNPTAFYLCASSTTPGTDTQYFGPGTRLTVL.

The chain combines TRBV24-1 with TRBJ2-1; 9 positions agree with TRBD1. Germline V gene lookup returns CDR1 KGHDR and CDR2 SFDVKD. Trimming at V came to 4 bases and at J to 2 bases, leaving 5 bases not matched to a gene. The CDR3 covers 16 residues. DNA of the CDR3: TGTGCCACCAGTGACTTACAGGGGGCTCCCTACAATGAGCAGTTCTTC. Encoded protein: CATSDLQGAPYNEQFF.

This sequence joins TRBV10-1 and TRBJ2-1, with 9 bases lining up with TRBD2. CDR3 length equals 13 residues. Losses at the gene ends were 3 bases for V and 13 bases for J; bases not matched to a gene: 7. CDR1 and CDR2 (germline): WNHNN, SYGVQD (reference sequence). The CDR3 loop reads CASSDTGTSRQFF. The CDR3 nucleotides read TGCGCCAGCAGTGATACCGGGACTAGCCGCCAGTTCTTC.

This rearrangement joins TRBV7-9 to TRBJ2-1; 9 positions match TRBD1. This CDR3 spans 14 amino acids. The V segment lost 10 bases and the J segment 1 base; nucleotides outside the gene matches: 5. Per the germline V gene, CDR1 is SEHNR and CDR2 is FQNEAQ (reference sequence). This CDR3 reads CAIPDRGSYNEQFF. The CDR3, as DNA: TGTGCCATCCCCGACAGGGGGTCCTACAATGAGCAGTTCTTC.

The chain recombines TRBV27 with TRBJ2-3; D possibly corresponds to TRBD2 (5 bases). Deletions cut 8 bases from V and 2 bases from J, with 11 bases between. Looked up from germline, CDR1 is MNHEY and CDR2 is SMNVEV (reference sequence). The CDR3 covers 13 residues. Here the CDR3 reads CASRGLTTDTQYF. The CDR3 bases are TGTGCCAGCCGAGGACTGACCACAGATACGCAGTATTTT.

The rearrangement links TRBV5-1 to TRBJ2-7; D is perhaps TRBD1 (6 bases). Trimming removed 0 bases at V and 4 bases at J, with 11 bases between. Germline values: CDR1 SGHRS, CDR2 YFSETQ. The CDR3 consists of 14 residues. This CDR3 is CASSLDRAEYEQYF. In nucleotides, the CDR3 is TGCGCCAGCAGCTTGGACAGGGCCGAATACGAGCAGTACTTC.

The genes are TRBV13 and TRBJ2-7; the D gene is possibly TRBD2 (7 bases). Germline-derived CDR1 and CDR2 are PRHDT and FYEKMQ (reference sequence). Trimming pared 5 bases from V and 3 bases from J, leaving 20 bases between. This CDR3 region has 16 residues. The CDR3 DNA follows: TGTGCCAGCAGCGCCGGTGGGGGGGCGCCCCTCTACGAGCAGTACTTC. Protein sequence: CASSAGGGAPLYEQYF.

The chain is built from TRBV4-2 and TRBJ2-1; D not resolved. The ends were cut back, 4 bases at V and 2 bases at J, with 3 bases in the middle. The CDR3 is 12 amino acids. Germline V gene data show CDR1 as LGHNA and CDR2 as YNFKEQ. The chain's CDR3 is CASSPPYNEQFF. The DNA of the CDR3 is TGTGCCAGCAGCCCCCCCTACAATGAGCAGTTCTTC.

The rearrangement links TRBV11-2 to TRBJ2-3; D may be TRBD2 (6 bases). Per the germline V gene, CDR1 is SGHAT and CDR2 is FQNNGV. This CDR3 has 15 residues. Trimming cost V 2 bases and J 4 bases, with 13 bases left between them. This CDR3 is CASSLLARYPDTQYF. CDR3 in DNA: TGTGCCAGCAGCTTACTAGCGAGGTATCCAGATACGCAGTATTTT.

In this sample, this clone turned up once. The V call is TRBV7-2, the J call TRBJ1-5; the D gene is possibly TRBD1 (5 bases). V was trimmed by 3 bases and J by 8 bases, leaving 11 bases between them. The CDR3 contains 13 residues. Germline V CDR1 and CDR2: SGHTA, FQGNSA. This CDR3 reads CASSFGTWEPQHF. The CDR3 coding sequence is TGTGCCAGCAGCTTTGGGACCTGGGAGCCCCAGCATTTT. The whole variable domain, remainder taken from reference TRBV7-2 and TRBJ1-5, is GAGVSQSPSNKVTEKGKDVELRCDPISGHTALYWYRQSLGQGLEFLIYFQGNSAPDKSGLPSDRFSAERTGGSVSTLTIQRTQQEDSAVYLCASSFGTWEPQHFGDGTRLSIL.

V and J are TRBV18 and TRBJ1-6, with D possibly being TRBD1 (5 bases). The CDR3 is 13 residues long. Between the trimmed V and J ends, which lost 5 bases and 7 bases, there was a span of 9 bases. Germline CDR1 reads KGHSH; CDR2 reads LQKENI. CDR3 sequence: CASSGDGNSPLHF. The DNA for the CDR3 is TGTGCCAGCTCAGGGGACGGGAATTCACCCCTCCACTTT.